This entry lists 24 T cell receptor beta chains sequenced from one sample in a study of cytomegalovirus exposure and HLA in healthy donors. PCR primers comprised 60 Vbeta and 13 Jbeta primers. TCRdb's table, derived via immunoSEQ multiplex PCR, lists solely in-frame clones and lacks some. The sample lists around 70,000 clones, roughly four fifths seen once, with 6% to 7.5% in the top ten. Sequenced: PBMCs. These receptors were obtained from a human donor in good health.

The chain has TRBV19 and TRBJ1-2; TRBD1 is a possible D gene (5 bases). Germline lookup yields CDR1 LNHDA and CDR2 SQIVND (reference sequence). The V end was cut by 9 bases, the J end by 4 bases, with 12 bases between. The CDR3 consists of 12 residues. Here the CDR3 DNA reads TGTGCCAGCCAGACAGTGGGCTATGGCTACACCTTC. Its translation is CASQTVGYGYTF.

The sample holds a few counts of this clone. The rearrangement joins TRBV6-6 to TRBJ1-2; D might be TRBD1 (5 bases). Germline V gene sequence: CDR1 MNHNY, CDR2 SVGAGI (reference sequence). Trimming stripped 5 bases from V and 4 bases from J, with 11 bases between. The CDR3 runs to 13 residues. CDR3 in DNA: TGTGCCAGCAGTGACGGACAAGGCTATGGCTACACCTTC. Translated: CASSDGQGYGYTF.

The rearrangement joins TRBV7-2 to TRBJ2-3; 12 bases agree with TRBD2. CDR3 length: 20 amino acids. CDR1 and CDR2 from the germline V gene are SGHTA and FQGNSA. The junction had 12 bases not matched to a gene; V was cut back by 0 bases and J by 2 bases. The CDR3 coding sequence is TGTGCCAGCAGCTTAGCGGCTAGCGGGGGGGCAGGTCCCCCCACAGATACGCAGTATTTT. This codes for CASSLAASGGAGPPTDTQYF.

This chain joins TRBV6-6 and TRBJ2-1; tentatively, D is TRBD2 (5 bases). The CDR3 totals 15 residues. Deletions cut 5 bases from V and 3 bases from J, with 14 bases between. Germline V gene sequence: CDR1 MNHNY, CDR2 SVGAGI (reference sequence). The CDR3 protein is CASSTPGGVYNEQFF. The CDR3 DNA follows: TGTGCCAGCAGTACCCCTGGAGGTGTCTACAATGAGCAGTTCTTC.

The chain is built from TRBV5-1 and TRBJ1-5, with D possibly being TRBD1 (6 bases). This CDR3 has 15 amino acids. Germline V gene lookup returns CDR1 SGHRS and CDR2 YFSETQ. The ends were cut back, 4 bases at V and 0 bases at J, with 11 bases in the middle. The CDR3 sequence: CASSPGQISNQPQHF. CDR3 DNA: TGCGCCAGCAGCCCCGGACAGATTAGCAATCAGCCCCAGCATTTT.

V is TRBV5-1 and J is TRBJ2-7; TRBD1 might be the D (6 bases). CDR3 size: 13 residues. Per germline, CDR1 SGHRS and CDR2 YFSETQ. V lost 5 bases to trimming and J lost 6 bases, with 15 bases between them. The CDR3 region is CASRPRQAPEQYF. CDR3 DNA sequence: TGCGCCAGCAGGCCCCGACAGGCGCCCGAGCAGTACTTC.

The chain recombines TRBV6-1 with TRBJ1-1, with D perhaps matching TRBD1 (5 bases). V was shortened by 10 bases and J by 8 bases, with 20 bases between the two germline ends. Germline loops: CDR1 MNHNS, CDR2 SASEGT. CDR3 size: 13 residues. The CDR3 spells CATRRGVALEAFF. The CDR3 DNA reads TGTGCCACCAGGCGGGGGGTGGCTTTGGAAGCTTTCTTT.

Remarks on this clone: In the same sample, other DNA sequences code for this CDR3. The chain uses TRBV6-1 and TRBJ1-5, with a possible D match to TRBD1 (6 bases). The CDR3 contains 14 residues. V was cut by 2 bases and J by 1 base, with 6 bases left in between. CDR1 is MNHNS and CDR2 is SASEGT in the germline V gene. This CDR3 reads CASSEQGSNQPQHF. CDR3 nucleotides: TGTGCCAGCAGTGAACAGGGGAGCAATCAGCCCCAGCATTTT.

The chain combines TRBV18 with TRBJ1-5, with D possibly TRBD1 on 6 matching bases. The CDR3 runs to 16 residues. The V gene lost 2 bases and the J gene lost 2 bases, with 13 bases spanning the gap. Germline V gene lookup returns CDR1 KGHSH and CDR2 LQKENI. CDR3 bases: TGTGCCAGCTCACCAATCCGACAGGATGGCAATCAGCCCCAGCATTTT. It translates to CASSPIRQDGNQPQHF.

This clone was observed once. The chain links TRBV28 to TRBJ1-5, with TRBD1 identical over 7 bases. V lost 4 bases to trimming and J lost 4 bases; unmatched junction nucleotides: 4. CDR1 is MDHEN, CDR2 SYDVKM, per germline. The CDR3 is 14 residues long. The CDR3 loop is CASSYDRENQPQHF. The CDR3 region has the DNA TGTGCCAGCAGTTACGACAGGGAGAATCAGCCCCAGCATTTT. Complete variable domain (other parts from reference TRBV28 and TRBJ1-5): DVKVTQSSRYLVKRTGEKVFLECVQDMDHENMFWYRQDPGLGLRLIYFSYDVKMKEKGDIPEGYSVSREKKERFSLILESASTNQTSMYLCASSYDRENQPQHFGDGTRLSIL.

This rearrangement joins TRBV29-1 to TRBJ2-5; D is uncertain. V was pared by 8 bases and J by 0 bases, with 13 bases between. Germline loops: CDR1 SQVTM, CDR2 ANQGSEA. The CDR3 covers 13 residues. The CDR3 DNA sequence: TGCAGCTCATCTCCGGTGTACCAAGAGACCCAGTACTTC. This encodes CSSSPVYQETQYF.

This chain uses TRBV7-9 with TRBJ2-7, with D possibly matching TRBD2 (6 bases). CDR1 SEHNR and CDR2 FQNEAQ come from the germline V gene (reference sequence). The CDR3 runs 14 residues. Trimming cost V 0 bases and J 6 bases, with 12 bases left between them. CDR3 protein: CASSLASGVREQYF. The CDR3 bases are TGTGCCAGCAGCTTAGCTAGCGGCGTGCGCGAGCAGTACTTC. Looking up the rest from reference TRBV7-9 and TRBJ2-7 gives the full variable domain: DTGVSQNPRHKITKRGQNVTFRCDPISEHNRLYWYRQTLGQGPEFLTYFQNEAQLEKSRLLSDRFSAERPKGSFSTLEIQRTEQGDSAMYLCASSLASGVREQYFGPGTRLTVT.

V and J are TRBV29-1 and TRBJ2-3; 10 bases are a match to TRBD2. CDR3 size: 16 residues. Losses at the gene ends were 5 bases for V and 1 base for J; bases not matched to a gene: 9. Germline CDR1 reads SQVTM; CDR2 reads ANQGSEA. CDR3 residues: CSVRGSGGFRTDTQYF. Written as DNA, the CDR3 is TGCAGCGTTAGGGGTAGCGGGGGGTTCCGCACAGATACGCAGTATTTT.

The V and J genes are TRBV11-2 and TRBJ2-7; 9 nucleotides agree with TRBD1. Germline V lookup: CDR1 SGHAT, CDR2 FQNNGV. The CDR3 spans 13 residues. With V trimmed by 4 bases and J by 5 bases, 3 bases remained unmatched. CDR3 coding DNA: TGTGCCAGCAGCTCGGACAGGGGTAACGAGCAGTACTTC. It codes for CASSSDRGNEQYF.

V is TRBV5-4 and J is TRBJ2-1; 9 bases map to TRBD1. CDR3 length equals 16 residues. With V trimmed by 4 bases and J by 0 bases, 5 bases remained unmatched. Germline CDR1 is SGHNT and CDR2 is YYREEE (reference sequence). The CDR3 spells CASSVGQGISYNEQFF. In DNA, the CDR3 is TGTGCCAGCAGCGTGGGACAGGGTATCTCCTACAATGAGCAGTTCTTC. Full variable domain (rest looked up from reference TRBV5-4 and TRBJ2-1): ETGVTQSPTHLIKTRGQQVTLRCSSQSGHNTVSWYQQALGQGPQFIFQYYREEENGRGNFPPRFSGLQFPNYSSELNVNALELDDSALYLCASSVGQGISYNEQFFGPGTRLTVL.

The chain recombines TRBV10-2 with TRBJ1-1; D is ambiguous. Germline lookup yields CDR1 WSHSY and CDR2 SAAADI. The CDR3 consists of 13 residues. V shed 7 bases and J shed 5 bases, with 14 bases lying between them. CDR3 nucleotide sequence: TGCGCCAGCAAAATAGGTGAGGGAACTGAAGCTTTCTTT. Protein sequence: CASKIGEGTEAFF.

This clone was detected only a few times. The rearrangement links TRBV5-1 to TRBJ1-4, with D perhaps matching TRBD1 (5 bases). The germline V gene has CDR1 SGHRS and CDR2 YFSETQ. There are 14 residues in the CDR3. V lost 1 base, J lost 11 bases, and 15 bases lay in between. The CDR3 nucleotides read TGCGCCAGCAGCTTGCTGACAGAAACTGGGAAACTGTTTTTT. Amino acid sequence: CASSLLTETGKLFF.

The rearrangement links TRBV7-9 to TRBJ1-4; 7 nucleotides line up with TRBD1. Per the germline V gene, CDR1 is SEHNR and CDR2 is FQNEAQ (reference sequence). The CDR3 is 16 amino acids. V trimming: 1 base; J trimming: 2 bases; junction bases outside the gene matches: 4. This CDR3 is CASSLGTGPTNEKLFF. CDR3 in DNA: TGTGCCAGCAGCTTAGGGACAGGCCCTACTAATGAAAAACTGTTTTTT.

The chain links TRBV4-1 to TRBJ2-2; tentative D call: TRBD1 (5 bases). The CDR3 has 16 amino acids. Germline CDR1 and CDR2: MGHRA and YSYEKL. V lost 5 bases and J 5 bases, leaving 18 bases between the germline ends. CDR3 sequence (DNA): TGCGCCAGCAGCTCGACATGGATGGGGCCAACCGGGGAGCTGTTTTTT. This encodes CASSSTWMGPTGELFF.

This clone was seen a few times. The chain uses TRBV10-3 and TRBJ1-1; 7 positions agree with TRBD1. The CDR3 extends over 15 amino acids. Germline V CDR1 and CDR2: ENHRY, SYGVKD. V shed 3 bases and J 5 bases; nucleotides not matched to a gene: 9. As DNA, the CDR3 is TGTGCCATCAGTGATTTAGGAGGGGGCCTAACTGAAGCTTTCTTT. It encodes CAISDLGGGLTEAFF.

The sample holds one count of this clone. The chain combines TRBV27 with TRBJ2-7, with 7 bases identical to TRBD1. This CDR3 contains 14 residues. Per germline, CDR1 MNHEY and CDR2 SMNVEV (reference sequence). V dropped 6 bases and J dropped 5; count of bases not matched to a gene: 10. CDR3: CASRLTGSRDEQYF. CDR3 DNA: TGTGCCAGCAGACTGACAGGGTCCAGGGACGAGCAGTACTTC.

V and J are TRBV4-1 and TRBJ2-1; 8 nucleotides match TRBD1. V was clipped by 4 bases and J by 5 bases; unmatched bases: 16. This CDR3 is 18 amino acids long. Germline values: CDR1 MGHRA, CDR2 YSYEKL. The CDR3 bases are TGCGCCAGCAGCCGGGAGCTTGCCGGGACAGGAGTAAACAATGAGCAGTTCTTC. Translated: CASSRELAGTGVNNEQFF.

This chain joins TRBV30 and TRBJ2-7, with D possibly being TRBD2 (5 bases). The length of the CDR3 is 11 residues. The V end lost 6 bases, the J end lost 6 bases, and 12 bases lay between the germline ends. Germline loops: CDR1 GTSNPN, CDR2 SVGIG (reference sequence). This chain's CDR3 is CACTGNREQYF. CDR3 nucleotide sequence: TGTGCCTGCACCGGGAATCGCGAGCAGTACTTC.

The chain employs TRBV28 and TRBJ2-1; D is unresolved. This CDR3 spans 11 amino acids. Germline-derived CDR1 and CDR2 are MDHEN and SYDVKM. V gave up 9 bases and J gave up 2 bases, with 5 bases separating them. CDR3 coding DNA: TGTGCCAGTACAGCCTACAATGAGCAGTTCTTC. Residues: CASTAYNEQFF.